This is a list of T cell receptor beta chains from one sample in a study of memory B cells and T cells in multiple sclerosis. Profiling relied on immunoSEQ multiplex PCR, and the TCRdb table lists in-frame clones only, not all of them. Among some 48,000 clones listed, approximately 80% were seen once. No antigen has been identified for these receptors. Sequencing was performed on PBMCs from blood kept in culture. These receptor sequences come from a human donor with multiple sclerosis. CDR3s include the opening cysteine and the closing phenylalanine or tryptophan. The D gene is left open where the match is weak. Rows give clone size only sometimes, using once, few, many, or a class for an expanded clone.

J | V | D | size | DNA | CDR3
TRBJ2-3 | TRBV15 | TRBD2 | NA | TGTGCCACCAGCACCCCCCTAGCGGGAGATAGCACAGATACGCAGTATTTT | CATSTPLAGDSTDTQYF
TRBJ1-2 | TRBV30 | NA | NA | TGTGCCTGGAGTACCGGACAGCACTATGGCTACACCTTC | CAWSTGQHYGYTF
TRBJ1-1 | TRBV11-2 | NA | NA | TGTGCCAGCAGCTTAGAAAGGAACACTGAAGCTTTCTTT | CASSLERNTEAFF
TRBJ1-2 | TRBV10-3 | NA | NA | TGTGCCATCAGGAATAACCGGGACACTTTCGACTATGGCTACACCTTC | CAIRNNRDTFDYGYTF
TRBJ2-7 | TRBV4-1 | NA | NA | TGCGCCAGCAGCCAGCTGGAGAACGCGGACTACGAGCAGTACTTC | CASSQLENADYEQYF
TRBJ2-7 | TRBV4-1 | TRBD1 | NA | TGCGCCAGCAGCCATGGGACAGGGGGCGAGCAGTACTTC | CASSHGTGGEQYF
TRBJ2-3 | TRBV6-1 | NA | NA | TGTGCCAGCAGTGTTTTTTCGGAAGGGCTTACAGATACGCAGTATTTT | CASSVFSEGLTDTQYF
TRBJ1-4 | TRBV7-6 | TRBD1 | NA | TGTGCCAGCAGCCCCCTGACAGGGCGAGCTGGAAAACTGTTTTTT | CASSPLTGRAGKLFF
TRBJ2-1 | TRBV19 | TRBD2 | few | TGTGCCAGTAGTATTTTTGGCGGGACTAACAATGAGCAGTTCTTC | CASSIFGGTNNEQFF
TRBJ1-2 | TRBV4-1 | NA | NA | TGCGCCAGCAGCCAAGAGTCCCTCAGCATAGACTATGGCTACACCTTC | CASSQESLSIDYGYTF
TRBJ1-6 | TRBV4-2 | NA | NA | TGTGCCAGCAGCCGGACCAATATGAAGCGGGCAGTCTCCTATAATTCACCCCTCCACTTT | CASSRTNMKRAVSYNSPLHF
TRBJ2-2 | TRBV4-2 | NA | NA | TGTGCCAGCAGCCAAGAAGGTCCTGCGGCGAACACCGGGGAGCTGTTTTTT | CASSQEGPAANTGELFF
TRBJ1-2 | TRBV7-2 | NA | NA | TGTGCCAGCAGCTTAGAGGGCAGGGGCTATGGCTACACCTTC | CASSLEGRGYGYTF
TRBJ2-7 | TRBV18 | NA | few | TGTGCCAGCTCACTGAGTATTTCGGAACTCAACGAGCAGTACTTC | CASSLSISELNEQYF
TRBJ1-1 | TRBV7-2 | NA | NA | TGTGCCAGCAGCTTCGCGGGACCTCCGAACACTGAAGCTTTCTTT | CASSFAGPPNTEAFF
TRBJ2-3 | TRBV6-5 | NA | few | TGTGCCAGCAGTACCCATATCACAGATACGCAGTATTTT | CASSTHITDTQYF
TRBJ1-6 | TRBV18 | NA | few | TGTGCCAGCTCACCACAGGGGAATAATTCACCCCTCCACTTT | CASSPQGNNSPLHF
TRBJ1-1 | TRBV4-3 | NA | NA | TGCGCCAGCAGCCAGGAATATATGAACACTGAAGCTTTCTTT | CASSQEYMNTEAFF
TRBJ1-1 | TRBV27 | NA | NA | TGTGCCAGCAGTTTTGGAGGGAACACTGAAGCTTTCTTT | CASSFGGNTEAFF
TRBJ1-2 | TRBV4-1 | NA | few | TGTGCCAGCAGCCATACTGGTTCGGCCAGCGGTGGCTACACCTTC | CASSHTGSASGGYTF
TRBJ1-1 | TRBV18 | NA | once | TGTGCCAGCTCGCTAAGGACAGAAAAAGCTTTCTTT | CASSLRTEKAFF
TRBJ1-4 | TRBV18 | NA | NA | TGTGCCAGCTCACCTCACCAGGCGGACGTCCCTTTCAATGAAAAACTGTTTTTT | CASSPHQADVPFNEKLFF
TRBJ2-7 | TRBV7-2 | NA | once | TGTGCCAGCAGCTTAGATCTCCCCCCCTACGAGCAGTACTTC | CASSLDLPPYEQYF
TRBJ1-5 | TRBV27 | TRBD1 | NA | TGTGCCAGCAGCCCGACAGGGACGCCCCAGCATTTT | CASSPTGTPQHF
TRBJ1-2 | TRBV18 | NA | few | TGTGCCAGCTCACCTCGAGGGACGGGACGCGGCTATGGCTACACCTTC | CASSPRGTGRGYGYTF
TRBJ1-1 | TRBV7-9 | TRBD1 | NA | TGTGCCAGCAGTCTCGGACAGGGGAATGAAGCTTTCTTT | CASSLGQGNEAFF
TRBJ1-1 | TRBV10-3 | NA | NA | TGTGCCATCAGTGATTTTGCGGGGGACACTGAAGCTTTCTTT | CAISDFAGDTEAFF
TRBJ1-5 | TRBV13 | NA | NA | TGTGCCAGCAGCTTATTCCGAAATCAGCCCCAGCATTTT | CASSLFRNQPQHF
TRBJ2-3 | TRBV14 | NA | NA | TGTGCCAGCAGCCAAGAAATGATGGCAGGGTTGTGCACAGATACGCAGTATTTT | CASSQEMMAGLCTDTQYF
TRBJ1-5 | TRBV30 | NA | NA | TGTGCCTGGAGTGAGGCAGCTTATAGCAATCAGCCCCAGCATTTT | CAWSEAAYSNQPQHF
TRBJ1-5 | TRBV15 | NA | NA | TGTGCCACCAGCAGAGGGACAGTTAGCAATCAGCCCCAGCATTTT | CATSRGTVSNQPQHF
TRBJ2-3 | TRBV5-1 | TRBD2 | NA | TGCGCCAGCTGGACTAGTACAGATACGCAGTATTTT | CASWTSTDTQYF
TRBJ1-1 | TRBV6-4 | NA | NA | TGTGCCAGCAGTCCGACGCCAAGGAACACTGAAGCTTTCTTT | CASSPTPRNTEAFF
TRBJ1-4 | TRBV13 | TRBD1 | NA | TGTGCCAGCAGCCAGGGACAGTATAATGAAAAACTGTTTTTT | CASSQGQYNEKLFF
TRBJ2-2 | TRBV19 | NA | NA | TGTGCCAGTAGTTCACAGGGATCCACCGGGGAGCTGTTTTTT | CASSSQGSTGELFF
TRBJ2-1 | TRBV25-1 | NA | NA | TGTGCCAGCAGTGCTAGGTCCTACAATGAGCAGTTCTTC | CASSARSYNEQFF
TRBJ2-1 | TRBV19 | TRBD2 | NA | TGTGCCAGTAGTGCAACCGGGACTAGCGGGGGGTCGTCCTACAATGAGCAGTTCTTC | CASSATGTSGGSSYNEQFF
TRBJ1-2 | TRBV9 | NA | NA | TGTGCCAGCAGCCTAGGCAACCATGGCGGCTACACCTTC | CASSLGNHGGYTF
TRBJ1-3 | TRBV9 | NA | NA | TGTGCCAGCAGCGACTTCCGGTTGTCTGGAAACACCATATATTTT | CASSDFRLSGNTIYF
TRBJ1-3 | TRBV7-9 | NA | NA | TGTGCCAGCAGCTCACACAGAAACACCATATATTTT | CASSSHRNTIYF
TRBJ2-1 | TRBV2 | NA | NA | TGTGCCAGCAGGGCAGACAGATACAATGAGCAGTTCTTC | CASRADRYNEQFF
TRBJ1-6 | TRBV19 | NA | NA | TGTGCCCGTACCCATAAAGCGAATTCACCCCTCCACTTT | CARTHKANSPLHF